The rows below give T cell receptor beta chains drawn from one sample of a study of early T cells in non-severe SARS-CoV-2 infection. TCRdb reprocessed the 5' RACE reads with MiXCR, giving one entry per CDR3 protein. Of around 46,000 distinct CDR3 sequences in the sample, 11% were seen once. The source material was whole blood. The receptors shown here come from an adult who was a healthcare worker with PCR-confirmed SARS-CoV-2 infection or an uninfected control (not recorded which). Each CDR3 is given with its conserved first and last residue. A D gene is named only where the DNA matches it firmly. Expanded clones get a size class; other rows say once, few or many, or leave the size out.

abundance: few
j_gene: TRBJ2-1
d_gene: NA
v_gene: TRBV10-3
CDR3nt: TGTGCCATCAGTGACAGTTACAATGAGCAGTTCTTC
CDR3aa: CAISDSYNEQFF

abundance: NA
j_gene: TRBJ2-1
d_gene: NA
v_gene: TRBV10-2
CDR3nt: TGCGCCAGCAGTCCCGATACCAATGAGCAGTTCTTC
CDR3aa: CASSPDTNEQFF

abundance: many
j_gene: TRBJ1-1
d_gene: NA
v_gene: TRBV18
CDR3nt: TGTGCCAGCTCACCACCGGAATTTACTGAAGCTTTCTTT
CDR3aa: CASSPPEFTEAFF

abundance: many
j_gene: TRBJ2-5
d_gene: NA
v_gene: TRBV28
CDR3nt: TGTGCCAGCAGTTTGTATCAGGGGAAAGAGACCCAGTACTTC
CDR3aa: CASSLYQGKETQYF

abundance: few
j_gene: TRBJ2-5
d_gene: TRBD1
v_gene: TRBV10-3
CDR3nt: TGTGCCATCAGTCCCACAGGGGGCCAAGAGACCCAGTACTTC
CDR3aa: CAISPTGGQETQYF

abundance: few
j_gene: TRBJ2-3
d_gene: TRBD2
v_gene: TRBV19
CDR3nt: TGTGCCAGTAGTAGACTACTAGCGGGAGAAGATACGCAGTATTTT
CDR3aa: CASSRLLAGEDTQYF

abundance: few
j_gene: TRBJ1-2
d_gene: NA
v_gene: TRBV6-2/TRBV6-3
CDR3nt: TGTGCCAGCCGGAACTATGGCTACACCTTC
CDR3aa: CASRNYGYTF

abundance: few
j_gene: TRBJ2-1
d_gene: NA
v_gene: TRBV29-1
CDR3nt: TGCAGCGTTGTAGGCCAGGGGTACTACAATGAGCAGTTCTTC
CDR3aa: CSVVGQGYYNEQFF

abundance: many
j_gene: TRBJ2-5
d_gene: NA
v_gene: TRBV6-2/TRBV6-3
CDR3nt: TGTGCCAGCAACCGAGGACAGCCCCAAGAGACCCAGTACTTC
CDR3aa: CASNRGQPQETQYF

abundance: many
j_gene: TRBJ2-5
d_gene: TRBD2
v_gene: TRBV20-1
CDR3nt: TGCAGTGCTTCCCGGACTAGCGGGGAAGAGACCCAGTACTTC
CDR3aa: CSASRTSGEETQYF

abundance: NA
j_gene: TRBJ2-7
d_gene: TRBD2
v_gene: TRBV3-1
CDR3nt: TGTGCCAGCAGCCAACGAGGTGGCGGGAGAGGGTACGAGCAGTACTTC
CDR3aa: CASSQRGGGRGYEQYF

abundance: NA
j_gene: TRBJ2-5
d_gene: TRBD2
v_gene: TRBV11-2
CDR3nt: TGTGCCAGCAGCTTAGCTTTAACTAGCGGGAGAGAGACCCAGTGCTTC
CDR3aa: CASSLALTSGRETQCF

abundance: NA
j_gene: TRBJ2-3
d_gene: NA
v_gene: TRBV29-1
CDR3nt: TGCAGCGTTGAAGGACTTCCCTTGGCAGATACGCAGTATTTT
CDR3aa: CSVEGLPLADTQYF

abundance: many
j_gene: TRBJ2-1
d_gene: TRBD2
v_gene: TRBV7-2
CDR3nt: TGTGCCAGCAGCCCCAGAGCTAGCGGCGGAGGTGAGCAGTTCTTC
CDR3aa: CASSPRASGGGEQFF

abundance: many
j_gene: TRBJ1-2
d_gene: NA
v_gene: TRBV28
CDR3nt: TGTGCCATCCTTACAGGGATTAATGGCTACACCTTC
CDR3aa: CAILTGINGYTF

abundance: many
j_gene: TRBJ1-5
d_gene: NA
v_gene: TRBV19
CDR3nt: TGTGCCAGTAGTATAAGGCGCAGGGGCTATAGCAATCAGCCCCAGCATTTT
CDR3aa: CASSIRRRGYSNQPQHF

abundance: many
j_gene: TRBJ2-5
d_gene: NA
v_gene: TRBV6-5
CDR3nt: TGTGCCAGCAGTTCTAGCAAGAAGACCCAGTACTTC
CDR3aa: CASSSSKKTQYF